Following are 24 T cell receptor beta chains from one sample sequenced in a study of cytomegalovirus exposure and HLA in healthy donors. Vbeta (60) and Jbeta (13) primers were used in the PCR. The data were produced by immunoSEQ multiplex PCR, yet TCRdb's version contains in-frame clones alone and is incomplete. Among some 65,000 clones listed, approximately 80% were seen once. The sequencing sample was made of PBMCs. The origin of the receptors is a girl between 10 and 17 years old in good health and CMV-seropositive.

V is TRBV5-1 and J is TRBJ2-5; 8 positions agree with TRBD2. The V and J ends lost 4 bases and 3 bases, in that order; junction bases with no gene match: 5. In germline, CDR1 is SGHRS, CDR2 YFSETQ. The length of the CDR3 is 14 residues. The DNA of the CDR3 is TGCGCCAGCAGCACCCCCGGGGGGGAAGAGACCCAGTACTTC. Residues: CASSTPGGEETQYF.

This clone came up a few times. The chain uses TRBV5-1 and TRBJ1-1; TRBD1 is a possible D gene (5 bases). Trimming took off 3 bases at V and 4 bases at J, with 10 bases between the two ends. Germline-derived CDR1 and CDR2 are SGHRS and YFSETQ. The CDR3 length is 13 residues. The CDR3 sequence is CASSSGEGTEAFF. The CDR3 DNA is TGCGCCAGCAGCTCGGGGGAGGGCACTGAAGCTTTCTTT.

This clone was picked up a small number of times. This sequence joins TRBV18 and TRBJ2-1, with D possibly TRBD2 on 5 matching bases. CDR3 length: 13 residues. Germline V lookup: CDR1 KGHSH, CDR2 LQKENI. V lost 4 bases, J lost 6 bases, and 10 bases lay in between. In nucleotides, the CDR3 is TGTGCCAGCTCACTTACTAGATCCAATGAGCAGTTCTTC. Its translation is CASSLTRSNEQFF.

This chain joins TRBV6-5 and TRBJ2-7; the match to TRBD2 covers 10 bases. Germline trimming cut 6 bases from V and 4 bases from J; bases unmatched to any gene: 6. The CDR3 sequence is 14 residues long. Germline lookup yields CDR1 MNHEY and CDR2 SVGAGI. The CDR3 region is CASSRTSGTYEQYF. The CDR3 DNA reads TGTGCCAGCAGCCGGACTAGCGGAACTTACGAGCAGTACTTC.

In this sample, this clone turned up once. The V and J genes are TRBV5-1 and TRBJ2-3; D uncertain. Trimming stripped 4 bases from V and 5 bases from J, with 8 bases between. CDR3 length: 12 amino acids. Per the germline V gene, CDR1 is SGHRS and CDR2 is YFSETQ. Here the CDR3 reads CASSPRRDTQYF. The CDR3, as DNA: TGCGCCAGCAGCCCTCGTAGAGATACGCAGTATTTT.

This clone was seen only a few times. V is TRBV6-5 and J is TRBJ1-5; 8 nucleotides align to TRBD1. CDR3 length equals 14 residues. J gave up 5 bases and V 6 bases, and 6 bases lay outside the gene matches. CDR1 is MNHEY, CDR2 SVGAGI, per germline. The CDR3 reads CASSDRGPHQPQHF. DNA of the CDR3: TGTGCCAGCAGCGACAGGGGCCCCCATCAGCCCCAGCATTTT.

The J gene is TRBJ2-2, the V gene TRBV4-1; the match to TRBD2 covers 9 bases. The ends lost 0 bases at V and 9 bases at J; junction bases unmatched: 14. This CDR3 is built from 18 residues. Germline values: CDR1 MGHRA, CDR2 YSYEKL. The CDR3 region is CASSQELQAGGPTRELFF. In nucleotides, the CDR3 is TGCGCCAGCAGCCAAGAGCTTCAAGCGGGAGGACCCACGAGGGAGCTGTTTTTT.

V is TRBV29-1 and J is TRBJ1-2, with D unclear. Trimming removed 4 bases from V and 8 bases from J, with 20 bases in between. Germline CDR1 and CDR2: SQVTM and ANQGSEA. This CDR3 has 14 amino acids. The CDR3 DNA is TGCAGCGTTGTTGTGGGCCCGAGAATCGACGGCTACACCTTC. Translation: CSVVVGPRIDGYTF.

This clone was counted a single time. The gene calls are TRBV7-4 and TRBJ1-1; D not resolved. This CDR3 spans 16 amino acids. From germline, CDR1 is SGHVT and CDR2 SQSDAQ. Trimming shortened V by 1 base and J by 1 base, and 13 bases separated the two germline ends. CDR3 bases: TGTGCCAGCAGCTTAGAATGGCCGGGGAGGAACACTGAAGCTTTCTTT. Translation gives CASSLEWPGRNTEAFF.

This chain connects TRBV29-1 to TRBJ2-2, with 7 bases lining up with TRBD1. This CDR3 comprises 14 residues. V lost 4 bases and J lost 7; bases outside the gene matches: 9. Looked up from germline, CDR1 is SQVTM and CDR2 is ANQGSEA. The CDR3 loop is CSVAPAQGVGELFF. The DNA for the CDR3 is TGCAGCGTTGCCCCAGCCCAGGGGGTCGGGGAGCTGTTTTTT.

This chain uses TRBV10-1 with TRBJ2-3; TRBD1 might be the D (6 bases). This CDR3 has 15 amino acids. Deletions cut 6 bases from V and 4 bases from J, with 17 bases between. Germline V lookup: CDR1 WNHNN, CDR2 SYGVQD (reference sequence). The chain's CDR3 is CASSPPEGDPDTQYF. CDR3 nucleotides: TGCGCCAGCAGCCCCCCCGAGGGGGATCCAGATACGCAGTATTTT.

In nucleotides, the CDR3 is TGCGCCAGCAGCATGACTAGCGGACACTACGAGCAGTACTTC. Translated: CASSMTSGHYEQYF. The V gene is TRBV5-1, the J gene TRBJ2-5, with TRBD2 identical over 9 bases. The tail of the sequence fits TRBJ2-7 better, so the J call may be wrong. The CDR3 is made up of 14 amino acids. The germline V gene has CDR1 SGHRS and CDR2 YFSETQ.

The chain joins TRBV4-1 to TRBJ1-2, with 9 bases that match TRBD1. Germline CDR1 reads MGHRA; CDR2 reads YSYEKL. CDR3 size: 14 residues. Trimming removed 4 bases from V and 7 bases from J; junction bases left unmatched: 7. The CDR3 DNA reads as TGCGCCAGCAGCCCCCGACAGGGGGTCGGTGGCTACACCTTC. Its protein is CASSPRQGVGGYTF.

J is TRBJ2-7 and V is TRBV7-2; 7 bases fit TRBD1. The CDR3 is 14 amino acids. Germline V gene lookup returns CDR1 SGHTA and CDR2 FQGNSA. Losses at the gene ends were 3 bases for V and 4 bases for J; bases not matched to a gene: 6. The chain's CDR3 is CASSFRDRPYEQYF. CDR3 sequence (DNA): TGTGCCAGCAGCTTCCGGGACAGACCTTACGAGCAGTACTTC. The full variable domain, rest sourced from reference TRBV7-2 and TRBJ2-7, is GAGVSQSPSNKVTEKGKDVELRCDPISGHTALYWYRQSLGQGLEFLIYFQGNSAPDKSGLPSDRFSAERTGGSVSTLTIQRTQQEDSAVYLCASSFRDRPYEQYFGPGTRLTVT.

The chain joins TRBV2 to TRBJ2-7; weak D call: TRBD1 (6 bases). The CDR3 is 13 residues long. Germline V gene data show CDR1 as SNHLY and CDR2 as FYNNEI. Trimming took off 5 bases at V and 2 bases at J, with 10 bases between the two ends. The CDR3 region has the DNA TGTGCCAGCAGTAACAGGGCAACCTACGAGCAGTACTTC. It is translated as CASSNRATYEQYF.

This clone was counted between two and nine times. The rearrangement links TRBV7-6 to TRBJ2-2, with D unclear. CDR1 is SGHVS, CDR2 FNYEAQ, per germline. Trimming shortened V by 5 bases and J by 6 bases, and 7 bases separated the two germline ends. The CDR3 extends over 12 amino acids. The CDR3 DNA reads TGTGCCAGCAGCCCAGGCGCCGGGGAGCTGTTTTTT. It yields the protein CASSPGAGELFF. Full variable domain (missing parts from reference TRBV7-6 and TRBJ2-2): GAGVSQSPRYKVTKRGQDVALRCDPISGHVSLYWYRQALGQGPEFLTYFNYEAQQDKSGLPNDRFSAERPEGSISTLTIQRTEQRDSAMYRCASSPGAGELFFGEGSRLTVL.

This clone was seen a handful of times. The J gene is TRBJ2-3, the V gene TRBV4-2, with D possibly being TRBD2 (5 bases). V shed 4 bases and J shed 6 bases, with 11 bases lying between them. The germline gives CDR1 LGHNA, CDR2 YNFKEQ. The length of the CDR3 is 13 residues. CDR3 DNA: TGTGCCAGCAGCCGTGCCCGAGGGGATACGCAGTATTTT. Its translation is CASSRARGDTQYF.

This chain links TRBV5-1 with TRBJ1-1; TRBD1 agrees at 9 bases. Looked up from germline, CDR1 is SGHRS and CDR2 is YFSETQ. V lost 2 bases, J lost 5 bases, and 4 bases stayed unmatched. The CDR3 contains 14 residues. CDR3 nucleotides: TGCGCCAGCAGCTTACAGGGGGCTGAAACTGAAGCTTTCTTT. Translated: CASSLQGAETEAFF.

This chain connects TRBV25-1 to TRBJ2-7; 10 nucleotides match TRBD1. The ends lost 8 bases at V and 6 bases at J; junction bases unmatched: 10. CDR3 length: 14 residues. The germline gives CDR1 MGHDK, CDR2 SYGVNS. The CDR3 DNA reads TGTGCCAGCGGAAGACAGGGGGCTGTCCGCGAGCAGTACTTC. It specifies CASGRQGAVREQYF.

This clone has a handful of counts. The V and J genes are TRBV10-3 and TRBJ1-1, with TRBD1 identical over 7 bases. The CDR3 runs 16 residues. Germline-derived CDR1 and CDR2 are ENHRY and SYGVKD. The V segment lost 2 bases and the J segment 3 bases; nucleotides outside the gene matches: 9. In DNA, the CDR3 is TGTGCCATCAGTGAGATCGTAACAGGGGAAGACACTGAAGCTTTCTTT. Translating gives CAISEIVTGEDTEAFF.

The chain couples TRBV6-5 to TRBJ2-7; D gene unclear. In germline, CDR1 is MNHEY, CDR2 SVGAGI. The V end was cut by 8 bases, the J end by 2 bases, with 13 bases between. The CDR3 totals 13 residues. The CDR3: CASLRFFPYEQYF. CDR3 nucleotide sequence: TGTGCCAGCCTTCGTTTCTTCCCCTACGAGCAGTACTTC.

The chain uses TRBV11-2 and TRBJ2-1; D ambiguous. Trimming took off 6 bases at V and 8 bases at J, with 20 bases between the two ends. The CDR3 has 15 residues. Germline-derived CDR1 and CDR2 are SGHAT and FQNNGV. CDR3 sequence (DNA): TGTGCCAGCAGTCTTACCCCCCTCGCGATTGATGAGCAGTTCTTC. Translating it yields CASSLTPLAIDEQFF.

The chain has TRBV5-1 and TRBJ1-2; no clear D gene. The CDR3 runs 12 residues. In germline, CDR1 is SGHRS, CDR2 YFSETQ. V was pared by 4 bases and J by 8 bases, with 12 bases between. The CDR3 sequence is CASSPVAGGYTF. The CDR3 bases are TGCGCCAGCAGCCCGGTCGCAGGAGGCTACACCTTC.

This clone has just a few counts. The V and J genes are TRBV4-3 and TRBJ2-5; 8 bases align to TRBD2. CDR3 length: 17 residues. V dropped 0 bases and J dropped 5; count of bases not matched to a gene: 11. CDR1 is LGHNA and CDR2 is YSLEER in the germline V gene. The CDR3 loop is CASSQESLAGGGETQYF. DNA for the CDR3: TGCGCCAGCAGCCAAGAGTCCCTAGCGGGTGGGGGGGAGACCCAGTACTTC.